These T cell receptor beta chains were read from a single sample in a study of graft-versus-host responses after intestinal transplantation. Clones were read by immunoSEQ multiplex PCR, and TCRdb kept only the in-frame ones, dropping some. The sample records about 110,000 clones, around 90% being singletons. These TCRs are of unknown antigen specificity. The source material was unstimulated CD4+ T cells sorted from spleen or lymph node cells, sampled before transplant. These TCRs come from a human donor who was the organ donor for an intestinal transplant. Each CDR3 is given with its conserved first and last residue. A D gene is named only where the DNA matches it firmly. Not all rows give a size; the values are once, few, many and, for expanded clones, a class.

cdr3_aa	cdr3_nt	v_call	j_call	d_call	clone_size	cdr3_length
CASSTLNYGYTF	TGTGCCAGCAGTACACTTAACTATGGCTACACCTTC	TRBV28	TRBJ1-2	.	.	12
CASGLVLPRDPKDYGYTF	TGTGCTAGTGGTTTGGTCCTGCCAAGGGACCCGAAAGACTATGGCTACACCTTC	TRBV12-5	TRBJ1-2	.	.	18
CASSIGGNGELFF	TGTGCCAGTAGTATTGGCGGGAATGGGGAGCTGTTTTTT	TRBV19	TRBJ2-2	.	few	13
CASSDRENIQYF	TGTGCCAGCAGTGACAGGGAAAACATTCAGTACTTC	TRBV2	TRBJ2-4	.	.	12
CASSEYFPDTQYF	TGTGCCAGCAGTGAATACTTTCCAGATACGCAGTATTTT	TRBV25-1	TRBJ2-3	.	.	13
CASRGRLVFGSEQYF	TGTGCCAGCAGGGGGAGACTGGTCTTTGGCTCCGAGCAGTACTTC	TRBV28	TRBJ2-7	.	.	15
CTSSPRDPYEQYF	TGCACCAGCAGCCCGAGGGACCCCTACGAGCAGTACTTC	TRBV1	TRBJ2-7	.	.	13
CATSRDQRQPQHF	TGTGCCACCAGCAGAGATCAGAGGCAGCCCCAGCATTTT	TRBV15	TRBJ1-5	.	.	13
CASSQERLANTGELFF	TGTGCCAGCAGCCAAGAGAGACTAGCGAACACCGGGGAGCTGTTTTTT	TRBV4-2	TRBJ2-2	.	.	16
CAISPRQGVEQYF	TGTGCCATCAGTCCTCGACAGGGCGTCGAGCAGTACTTC	TRBV10-3	TRBJ2-7	TRBD1	.	13
CASSLGTKQETQYF	TGTGCCAGCAGCTTGGGGACAAAACAAGAGACCCAGTACTTC	TRBV5-5	TRBJ2-5	.	.	14
CAISESTGRGEKLFF	TGTGCCATCAGTGAGTCAACCGGGCGGGGAGAAAAACTGTTTTTT	TRBV10-3	TRBJ1-4	.	few	15
CASSLRQIEQYF	TGTGCCAGCAGTTTAAGGCAGATCGAGCAGTACTTC	TRBV28	TRBJ2-7	.	.	12
CASSPRGRASGGDTQYF	TGTGCCAGCAGCCCGCGGGGTCGGGCTAGCGGGGGAGATACGCAGTATTTT	TRBV11-1	TRBJ2-3	TRBD2	.	17
CASSLDFPAYGYTF	TGTGCCAGCTCACTAGATTTCCCGGCCTATGGCTACACCTTC	TRBV18	TRBJ1-2	.	few	14
CASSYRAHSGANVLTF	TGTGCCAGCAGCTACCGGGCCCACTCTGGGGCCAACGTCCTGACTTTC	TRBV7-9	TRBJ2-6	.	.	16
CASTSLGVDRALHF	TGTGCCAGCACCTCCTTAGGAGTTGATCGGGCCCTCCACTTT	TRBV28	TRBJ1-6	.	.	14
CASSVESNFPKNIQYF	TGTGCCAGCAGCGTAGAAAGTAATTTCCCCAAAAACATTCAGTACTTC	TRBV9	TRBJ2-4	.	.	16
CASSEFSGITGELFF	TGTGCCAGCAGTGAATTTAGCGGGATCACCGGGGAGCTGTTTTTT	TRBV25-1	TRBJ2-2	TRBD2	.	15
CASTRDRYSGNTIYF	TGTGCCAGCACTCGGGACCGGTACTCTGGAAACACCATATATTTT	TRBV5-8	TRBJ1-3	.	.	15
CSSVTGGQETQYF	TGCAGCAGCGTTACAGGGGGACAAGAGACCCAGTACTTC	TRBV29-1	TRBJ2-5	TRBD1	.	13
CASSLQGAEKLFF	TGTGCCAGCAGCTTACAGGGGGCTGAAAAACTGTTTTTT	TRBV7-9	TRBJ1-4	TRBD1	.	13
CAISREEDEQYF	TGTGCCATCAGTAGAGAGGAGGACGAGCAGTACTTC	TRBV10-3	TRBJ2-7	.	few	12
CASSANRESYGYTF	TGTGCCAGCAGTGCGAACAGGGAGAGCTATGGCTACACCTTC	TRBV6-5	TRBJ1-2	.	.	14
CASSRTSGRAYNEQFF	TGTGCCAGTAGCCGGACTAGCGGGAGGGCCTACAATGAGCAGTTCTTC	TRBV19	TRBJ2-1	TRBD2	.	16
CSVGAGKSTNEKLFF	TGCAGCGTTGGTGCGGGAAAATCAACTAATGAAAAACTGTTTTTT	TRBV29-1	TRBJ1-4	.	.	15
CSVDVAGVYNEQFF	TGCAGCGTTGACGTGGCGGGAGTGTACAATGAGCAGTTCTTC	TRBV29-1	TRBJ2-1	TRBD2	.	14
CASSLGGGRANYYEQYF	TGTGCCAGCAGCTTAGGGGGGGGCAGGGCCAATTACTACGAGCAGTACTTC	TRBV11-2	TRBJ2-7	.	.	17
CASSLTHRRQNVNQPQHF	TGTGCCAGCAGCTTAACCCACCGCCGACAGAACGTCAATCAGCCCCAGCATTTT	TRBV7-8	TRBJ1-5	.	.	18
CSARGGSTDTQYF	TGCAGCGCTAGGGGCGGCAGCACAGATACGCAGTATTTT	TRBV29-1	TRBJ2-3	.	.	13
CASSLGTGMKLFF	TGTGCCAGCAGCTTGGGGACAGGGATGAAACTGTTTTTT	TRBV13	TRBJ1-4	TRBD1	.	13
CASIDQETQYF	TGCGCCAGTATCGACCAAGAGACCCAGTACTTC	TRBV5-1	TRBJ2-5	.	.	11
CASSLGSVNTEAFF	TGCGCCAGCAGCTTGGGCTCTGTGAACACTGAAGCTTTCTTT	TRBV5-1	TRBJ1-1	.	once	14
CASSRNRGETQYF	TGTGCCAGCAGCCGGAACAGGGGGGAGACCCAGTACTTC	TRBV7-9	TRBJ2-5	TRBD1	.	13
CASSGGTGWSYEQYF	TGTGCCAGCAGCGGTGGGACAGGGTGGTCCTACGAGCAGTACTTC	TRBV5-6	TRBJ2-7	TRBD1	.	15
CASRRTGSTEAFF	TGTGCCAGCAGGAGGACAGGGAGCACTGAAGCTTTCTTT	TRBV6-4	TRBJ1-1	TRBD1	.	13
CASITHRQRLNTEAFF	TGTGCCAGCATCACTCATCGACAGCGCCTGAACACTGAAGCTTTCTTT	TRBV21-1	TRBJ1-1	.	.	16
CASSPDRNYGYTF	TGTGCCAGCAGTCCGGACAGGAACTATGGCTACACCTTC	TRBV7-2	TRBJ1-2	TRBD1	.	13
CASSQLTGTDLDTQYF	TGCGCCAGCAGCCAGCTTACAGGGACAGACCTAGATACGCAGTATTTT	TRBV5-1	TRBJ2-3	TRBD1	.	16
CASSQGAKGSGNTIYF	TGCGCCAGCAGCCAAGGGGCGAAAGGATCTGGAAACACCATATATTTT	TRBV4-1	TRBJ1-3	.	.	16
CASTKPRQGAVEKLFF	TGTGCCAGCACAAAGCCCCGACAGGGGGCCGTCGAAAAACTGTTTTTT	TRBV5-5	TRBJ1-4	TRBD1	.	16
CASSLAGASGELFF	TGTGCTAGCAGCTTGGCGGGAGCGTCCGGGGAGCTGTTTTTT	TRBV7-7	TRBJ2-2	TRBD2	.	14
CASSQDLGNTGELFF	TGTGCCAGCAGCCAAGATCTGGGGAACACCGGGGAGCTGTTTTTT	TRBV4-2	TRBJ2-2	.	.	15
CASSLVTAGELFF	TGTGCCAGCAGCTTAGTTACTGCCGGGGAGCTGTTTTTT	TRBV7-9	TRBJ2-2	.	.	13
CASSLDRGTEAFF	TGTGCCAGCAGCTTAGACAGGGGCACTGAAGCTTTCTTT	TRBV7-9	TRBJ1-1	TRBD1	.	13
CASSLDRGKDQPQHF	TGTGCCAGCAGTTTAGACAGGGGAAAGGATCAGCCCCAGCATTTT	TRBV6-1	TRBJ1-5	TRBD1	.	15
CASSPPGQQETQYF	TGTGCCAGCTCACCACCGGGACAGCAAGAGACCCAGTACTTC	TRBV18	TRBJ2-5	TRBD1	.	14
CAISPTDIRTDTQYF	TGTGCCATCAGTCCAACGGACATCCGCACAGATACGCAGTATTTT	TRBV10-3	TRBJ2-3	.	.	15
CASSLTGGNTEAFF	TGTGCCAGCAGCTTGACAGGGGGCAACACTGAAGCTTTCTTT	TRBV5-6	TRBJ1-1	TRBD1	.	14
CASSEPGDVELFF	TGTGCCAGCAGTGAGCCAGGGGACGTGGAGCTGTTTTTT	TRBV25-1	TRBJ2-2	.	.	13
CATAGPSYNEQFF	TGTGCCACCGCCGGACCCTCCTACAATGAGCAGTTCTTC	TRBV6-1	TRBJ2-1	.	.	13
CASSGRPHEQYF	TGTGCCAGCAGTGGGAGACCCCACGAGCAGTACTTC	TRBV6-5	TRBJ2-7	.	.	12
CAISDTGLSTDTQYF	TGTGCCATCAGTGATACAGGGTTAAGCACAGATACGCAGTATTTT	TRBV10-3	TRBJ2-3	.	.	15
CASSLSSPSSETQYF	TGCGCCAGCAGCTTGTCCTCCCCTAGCTCGGAGACCCAGTACTTC	TRBV5-1	TRBJ2-5	.	.	15
CASSKNRGTDTQYF	TGTGCCAGCAGTAAGAACAGGGGTACAGATACGCAGTATTTT	TRBV2	TRBJ2-3	TRBD1	.	14
CASSLGLYYGYTF	TGTGCCAGCAGTTTGGGACTTTACTATGGCTACACCTTC	TRBV6-5	TRBJ1-2	.	.	13
CASSSGGAGNTIYF	TGTGCCAGCAGCTCAGGGGGCGCTGGAAACACCATATATTTT	TRBV5-5	TRBJ1-3	TRBD1	.	14
CASSLGEVEGYTF	TGTGCCAGCAGCCTCGGGGAGGTCGAGGGCTACACCTTC	TRBV7-9	TRBJ1-2	.	.	13